Listed below are T cell receptor beta chains from one sample, sequenced in a study of cytomegalovirus exposure and HLA in healthy donors. The assay was immunoSEQ multiplex PCR, and TCRdb's table has in-frame clones only and misses some. Of tens of thousands of clones detected, 95% appear once; the ten largest clones hold over 6%. Sequenced: PBMCs. All receptors come from a woman aged 18-29 years in good health and CMV-seropositive. CDR3s leave out the opening cysteine and the closing phenylalanine or tryptophan.

V	J	CDR3
TRBV6-6	TRBJ2-3	ASRAASGSTDTQY
TRBV28	TRBJ2-1	ASSPTDSSYNEQF
TRBV14	TRBJ2-7	ASSQTVSYEQY
TRBV19	TRBJ1-5	ASSIARANNQPQH
TRBV6-1	TRBJ1-1	ASSLERQGASAF
TRBV4-3	TRBJ1-1	ASSQSYGERNTEAF
TRBV11-2	TRBJ2-3	ASSYRGQGRTDTQY
TRBV19	TRBJ1-5	ASSYNIGNQPQH
TRBV19	TRBJ2-1	ASSITHGGGNTNNEQF
TRBV9	TRBJ1-1	ASSPHPGLTEAF
TRBV29-1	TRBJ1-1	SVASGLRTEAF
TRBV6-5	TRBJ1-2	ASRSPGRGYT
TRBV28	TRBJ2-7	ASTPGLGPGDEQY
TRBV9	TRBJ1-1	ASSSSGATEAF
TRBV4-3	TRBJ2-2	ASSQGLLGELF
TRBV6-5	TRBJ1-1	ASSPRGLNTEAF
TRBV7-8	TRBJ2-3	ASRRVQGGIDTQY
TRBV5-1	TRBJ1-4	ASSQGQLNEKLF
TRBV4-3	TRBJ2-6	ASSQDGGQGTSGANVLT
TRBV7-3	TRBJ2-3	ASSLTRGAADTQY
TRBV29-1	TRBJ1-1	SVGKHRDVYTEAF
TRBV6-1	TRBJ1-5	ASRDRVYSNQPQH
TRBV7-8	TRBJ2-7	ASSFSHLGGYEQY
TRBV5-1	TRBJ2-5	ASSFGGQETQY
TRBV7-3	TRBJ2-2	ASRVAGNTGELF
TRBV5-6	TRBJ2-2	ASSRLGQGVYPGELF
TRBV6-1	TRBJ2-1	ASRRRDRGEQF
TRBV28	TRBJ1-1	ATEGGLRTEAF
TRBV6-6	TRBJ1-6	ASRLDTGGSPLH
TRBV19	TRBJ1-1	ASSIRGGTEAF
TRBV6-6	TRBJ1-1	ASSDPSLRGTEAF
TRBV2	TRBJ1-5	ASSVDPGDPGNQPQH
TRBV28	TRBJ2-1	ASSPYPREQF
TRBV11-2	TRBJ2-2	ASSLFPPDLTPGELF
TRBV7-2	TRBJ2-5	ASSLAGGIFRETQY
TRBV19	TRBJ1-1	ASNPGMNTEAF
TRBV19	TRBJ1-1	ASSVGANTEAF
TRBV6-5	TRBJ2-7	AVRSTGTYEQY
TRBV7-9	TRBJ1-5	ASSLGQGDQPQH
TRBV5-6	TRBJ2-6	ASSYGLSGANVLT
TRBV5-1	TRBJ2-7	ASSLVQTYEQY
TRBV5-1	TRBJ1-6	ASSLAGIEVPPLH
TRBV28	TRBJ1-1	ASSLPRNTEAF
TRBV27	TRBJ1-5	ASSLKAGGNQPQH
TRBV9	TRBJ1-2	ASSVEDWTGSNYGYT
TRBV5-4	TRBJ1-3	ASSVDGVATGNTIY
TRBV7-9	TRBJ2-5	ASSRMFGLAKGETQY
TRBV6-1	TRBJ1-1	ASSEIRWDIKNTEAF
TRBV5-6	TRBJ1-1	ASQGQGWMTEAF
TRBV6-6	TRBJ1-5	ASLQGEGRQPQH
TRBV19	TRBJ1-6	ASSIADSRNSPLH
TRBV9	TRBJ2-5	ASSARTSGRPTQETQY
TRBV19	TRBJ1-5	ASSVRQNQPQH
TRBV5-1	TRBJ2-4	ASSPGTPKNIQY
TRBV25-1	TRBJ1-1	ASSPGQGTEAF
TRBV7-6	TRBJ2-2	ASSPRALGGTGELF
TRBV2	TRBJ2-1	ASSRLTSGSYNEQF